This T cell receptor beta chain was retrieved from a study of T cell responses to AZD1222 COVID-19 vaccine. Study observations and caveats: Nearly half of spike-specific TCRs reportedly go after variant regions that carry no mutations. Only a handful of AZD1222 recipients were seropositive at baseline.

Remarks on this clone: No antigen is known for it.

The repertoire was sequenced with immunoSEQ multiplex PCR; TCRdb's copy has only in-frame clones and lacks some. The sample lists 100,000 to 150,000 clones, about 85% occurring once. Pooling covered second doses at about 4 or about 12 weeks. Germline assignment: CDR1 GTSNPN and CDR2 SVGIG (reference sequence). V was trimmed by 5 bases and J by 3 bases, leaving 7 bases between them. This CDR3 has 12 residues. This sequence originates from an adult who received the AZD1222 COVID-19 vaccine. The rearrangement joins TRBV30 to TRBJ1-4; D possibly corresponds to TRBD1 (6 bases). The sequenced sample was peripheral blood, obtained 28 days after the second AZD1222 dose. CDR3 residues: CAWGGPNEKLFF. The CDR3, as DNA: TGTGCCTGGGGGGGGCCTAATGAAAAACTGTTTTTT.